The entry that follows covers one T cell receptor beta chain sequence. Its binding antigen is unknown. Nothing much larger sits one base from this clone, and base qualities are not available. Libraries came from 5' RACE. Sequenced using an Illumina HiSeq 2000. A universal primer binding site was introduced by template switching, and a unique molecular identifier was present in the final cDNA, enabling accurate counting of TCR cDNA molecules. First-strand cDNA for TCR alpha and beta chains was synthesized from specific primers in the conserved constant-segment region. To control for contamination, every cDNA library was double barcoded, receiving both a SMART-Mk sample barcode and Illumina barcodes. Two successive PCR steps introduced TruSeq adapter sequences along with Illumina sample barcodes. Sequencing of the TCR alpha and beta cDNA libraries was done on the Illumina HiSeq platform using custom primers. The study's processing was this. MiGEC processed the raw reads to extract unique molecular identifiers, while MiXCR was used to determine the CDR3 positions. Recombination models were inferred per individual with the repgenHMM and IGoR tools using an EM algorithm. Shared clonotypes were analyzed with the tcR package in R, and sharing was normalized by the product of cloneset sizes. To study raw recombination free of thymic and clonal selection effects, out-of-frame nonproductive sequences were analyzed. TCRdb handled the public reads itself, with Q25 trimming in fastp and clone calling in MiXCR, and kept productive beta chains. Each entry merges the rows of one CDR3 protein and shows their most common DNA and genes. The V and J calls, along with clone size, are taken from TCRdb and not from the paper's own processing. This sample comprises around 490,000 distinct CDR3 sequences, approximately 14% of them detected only once. The ten largest clones capture roughly 0.4% of the sample.

Every donor in the study was a healthy Caucasian. Three pairs of female monozygotic twins, all aged roughly 18 to 30 years, made up the twin cohort. Positive isolation kits from Invitrogen were used to isolate CD4+ and CD8+ T cell populations. The sample is drawn from a study of identical twins (dated by TCRdb to the mid-2010s). General notes on the study: The study deep-sequenced TCR alpha and beta repertoires from monozygotic twins, unrelated adults of various ages and cord blood to test whether fetal clonotypes persist. To rule out contamination, the twin experiments were replicated at different times with different library preparation protocols.

Overall results and qualifications from the work: Abundant cord blood beta clonotypes carried fewer insertions; young adult naive repertoires showed a weaker similar trend, while memory repertoires showed none. Conclusions relied on cross-sectional statistical analysis, since the same donors could not be followed over many years. Compared with coincidental sharing between unrelated individuals, out-of-frame TCR alpha sequences shared between twins showed an excess of sequences with low generation probability. The excess sharing between twins in beta out-of-frame sequences was weaker because fewer shared sequences reduced the signal-to-noise ratio. Invariant T cells such as MAIT and iNKT could partly confound zero-insertion analyses, although diverse VJ usage argued against such confounding for most clonotypes. In monozygotic twins, out-of-frame TCR alpha sharing was systematically underestimated by recombination models, although the models agreed with sharing between unrelated individuals.

The same data also went into a second study, on yellow fever vaccine responses in identical twins. According to the second study: The authors reported that the T cell response to vaccination in identical twins appeared partly convergent and partly personalized. In the study, vaccine-responding T cell clones were precisely tracked in identical twins.

The sample comprised CD4+ T cells sorted from blood. This clonotype was obtained from a woman aged 18-29 years in good health.

CDR3 protein: CASSLDERGPQHF. DNA sequence: TGTGCCAGCAGCTTGGATGAGAGGGGGCCCCAGCATTTT. Recombination linked TRBV5-6 to TRBJ1-5; TRBD1 is a possible D gene, resting on 5 matching bases. The CDR3 measures 13 amino acids from cysteine to phenylalanine. Only the CDR3 region is kept as DNA, spanning 39 bases read in frame from base 1. From the germline V gene, CDR1 is SGHDT and CDR2 is YYEEEE. Trimming at the junction amounts to 0 bases on V and 9 bases on J, and the germline ends lie 10 bases apart.